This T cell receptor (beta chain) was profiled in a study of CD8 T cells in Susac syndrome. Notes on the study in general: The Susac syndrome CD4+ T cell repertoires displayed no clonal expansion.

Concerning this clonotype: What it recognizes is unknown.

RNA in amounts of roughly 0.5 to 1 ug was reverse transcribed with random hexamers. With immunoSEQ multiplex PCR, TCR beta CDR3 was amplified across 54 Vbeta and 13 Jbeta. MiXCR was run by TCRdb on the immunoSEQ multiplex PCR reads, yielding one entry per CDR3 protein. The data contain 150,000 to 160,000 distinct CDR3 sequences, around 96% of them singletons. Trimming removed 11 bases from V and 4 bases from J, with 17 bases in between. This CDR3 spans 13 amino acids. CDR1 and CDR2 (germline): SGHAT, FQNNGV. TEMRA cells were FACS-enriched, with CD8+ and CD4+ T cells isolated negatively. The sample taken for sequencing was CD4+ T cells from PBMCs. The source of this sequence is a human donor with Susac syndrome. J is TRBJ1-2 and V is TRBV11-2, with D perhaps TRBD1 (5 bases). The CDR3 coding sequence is TGTGCCCCTGAAGGCAGGGCTTCCTATGGCTACACCTTC. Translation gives CAPEGRASYGYTF.